A single sample gave rise to the 22 T cell receptor beta chains below, sequenced in a study of beta chain features in type 1 diabetes. Study-level findings and limits: TCRB CDR3s from Type 1 diabetes patients were moderately but significantly shorter in all four CD4+ subsets.

Their antigens are not known. The isolated RNA, all of it, was reverse transcribed, so expressed TCRB transcripts were what got sequenced. The protocol was immunoSEQ multiplex PCR, while the TCRdb copy is restricted to in-frame clones and leaves out a portion. The sample holds about 660,000 clones, over 12% seen once. The specimen was naive CD4+ T cells from blood. The receptors shown here come from a man between 18 and 35 years old with type 1 diabetes.

The V and J genes are TRBV29-1 and TRBJ1-3; D call uncertain. Trimming stripped 7 bases from V and 0 bases from J, with 10 bases between. The CDR3 has 13 residues. CDR1 is SQVTM and CDR2 is ANQGSEA in the germline V gene. This chain's CDR3 is CSATFFSGNTIYF. CDR3 sequence (DNA): TGCAGCGCTACGTTCTTCTCTGGAAACACCATATATTTT.

This clone appeared many times. V usage is TRBV2 and J usage is TRBJ2-4, with 8 bases matching TRBD1. After removal of 8 bases from V and 8 bases from J, the junction contained 5 bases not matched to a gene. The CDR3 has 12 amino acids. The germline V gene has CDR1 SNHLY and CDR2 FYNNEI. CDR3 nucleotides: TGTGCCAGCCGACAGGGGTCGGACATTCAGTACTTC. Protein: CASRQGSDIQYF.

The rearrangement links TRBV23-1 to TRBJ2-3; no firm D call. TRBV23-1 is known as an ORF, though its function is uncertain. CDR3 length: 12 amino acids. The V end lost 2 bases, the J end lost 1 base, and 1 base lay between the germline ends. As DNA, the CDR3 is TGCGCCAGCAGTCAAGGCACAGATACGCAGTATTTT. Protein: CASSQGTDTQYF.

The chain links TRBV7-6 to TRBJ2-3; perhaps TRBD2 as D (6 bases). V gave up 0 bases and J gave up 10 bases, with 11 bases separating them. Per germline, CDR1 SGHVS and CDR2 FNYEAQ. The CDR3 spans 13 residues. The CDR3 here is CASSLALGEAQYF. The CDR3 bases are TGTGCCAGCAGCTTAGCGTTAGGGGAGGCGCAGTATTTT.

This clone appeared a few times. The rearrangement links TRBV28 to TRBJ2-1; TRBD2 agrees at 11 bases. Germline CDR1 is MDHEN and CDR2 is SYDVKM. This CDR3 has 14 residues. Trimming cost V 3 bases and J 5 bases; bases outside gene matches: 0. The DNA for the CDR3 is TGTGCCAGCAGTTTGACTAGCGGGGACAATGAGCAGTTCTTC. It yields the protein CASSLTSGDNEQFF. The entire variable domain, with the rest obtained from reference TRBV28 and TRBJ2-1, is as follows: DVKVTQSSRYLVKRTGEKVFLECVQDMDHENMFWYRQDPGLGLRLIYFSYDVKMKEKGDIPEGYSVSREKKERFSLILESASTNQTSMYLCASSLTSGDNEQFFGPGTRLTVL.

This chain joins TRBV7-3 and TRBJ1-3; TRBD1 matches 10 bases. The length of the CDR3 is 16 residues. The V segment lost 0 bases and the J segment 2 bases; nucleotides outside the gene matches: 1. Germline V gives CDR1 SGHTA, CDR2 FQGTGA. The CDR3 DNA reads as TGTGCCAGCAGCTTAACCGGACAGGGGGCTGGAAACACCATATATTTT. This encodes CASSLTGQGAGNTIYF.

The chain uses TRBV5-1 and TRBJ2-1; D remains ambiguous. V lost 0 bases, J lost 0 bases, and 4 bases lay in between. The CDR3 loop spans 14 amino acids. Germline CDR1 reads SGHRS; CDR2 reads YFSETQ. CDR3 sequence: CASSLERSYNEQFF. CDR3 DNA sequence: TGCGCCAGCAGCTTGGAGCGCTCCTACAATGAGCAGTTCTTC.

In DNA form, the CDR3 reads TGTGCCAGCAGCGTAGAGGGTAGGAATTACCATGAGCAGTTCTTC. Translation gives CASSVEGRNYHEQFF. V gene TRBV9 combines with J gene TRBJ2-1; D uncertain. Germline values: CDR1 SGDLS, CDR2 YYNGEE. The ends were cut back, 0 bases at V and 8 bases at J, with 15 bases in the middle. The CDR3 has 15 residues. Based on the CDR3 plus reference TRBV9 and TRBJ2-1, the full variable domain is DSGVTQTPKHLITATGQRVTLRCSPRSGDLSVYWYQQSLDQGLQFLIQYYNGEERAKGNILERFSAQQFPDLHSELNLSSLELGDSALYFCASSVEGRNYHEQFFGPGTRLTVL.

This clone has just a few counts. The chain has TRBV9 and TRBJ2-3; no firm D call. Trimming took off 0 bases at V and 4 bases at J, with 9 bases between the two ends. The CDR3 loop spans 14 amino acids. The germline CDR1 and CDR2 sequences are SGDLS and YYNGEE. The CDR3 protein is CASSVATGPDTQYF. In nucleotides, the CDR3 is TGTGCCAGCAGCGTAGCTACCGGGCCAGATACGCAGTATTTT.

The sample holds a few counts of this clone. This chain links TRBV28 with TRBJ2-5, with 10 bases fitting TRBD2. Germline V lookup: CDR1 MDHEN, CDR2 SYDVKM. J gave up 4 bases and V 6 bases, and 8 bases lay outside the gene matches. The CDR3 totals 15 residues. The CDR3 DNA follows: TGTGCCAGCAGCTCCGGCGCTAGCGGGGGAGAGACCCAGTACTTC. It translates to CASSSGASGGETQYF.

A few counts support this clone. J is TRBJ2-3 and V is TRBV4-3; the match to TRBD2 covers 11 bases. The ends lost 0 bases at V and 7 bases at J; junction bases unmatched: 6. The length of the CDR3 is 16 residues. Germline V gives CDR1 LGHNA, CDR2 YSLEER. CDR3 protein: CASSQDRLAGPNTQYF. DNA for the CDR3: TGCGCCAGCAGCCAAGATCGACTAGCGGGGCCGAATACGCAGTATTTT.

This clone was counted only a few times. The rearrangement links TRBV4-2 to TRBJ2-2; maybe TRBD1 (5 bases). CDR3 length equals 15 residues. Germline-derived CDR1 and CDR2 are LGHNA and YNFKEQ. V lost 4 bases to trimming and J lost 0 bases, with 9 bases between them. The CDR3 sequence is CASSPTGANTGELFF. The CDR3 bases are TGTGCCAGCAGCCCAACAGGCGCGAACACCGGGGAGCTGTTTTTT.

There are a few counts of this clone. This chain links TRBV11-1 with TRBJ2-7; TRBD1 aligns across 9 bases. The germline V gene has CDR1 SGHAT and CDR2 FQDESV (reference sequence). The CDR3 totals 15 residues. The trim removed 0 bases at V and 5 bases at J, leaving 5 bases unmatched. The CDR3 DNA reads as TGTGCCAGCAGCTTAGCGAACAGGGGGCACAACGAGCAGTACTTC. Amino acids: CASSLANRGHNEQYF.

This sequence joins TRBV18 and TRBJ1-6; 9 nucleotides align to TRBD1. CDR1 KGHSH and CDR2 LQKENI come from the germline V gene. CDR3 length: 15 amino acids. J was trimmed by 7 bases and V by 4 bases; bases with no gene match: 5. The DNA of the CDR3 is TGTGCCAGCTCACTACTGGACAGGGGAAATTCACCCCTCCACTTT. Protein product: CASSLLDRGNSPLHF.

This clone has only a few counts. The chain uses TRBV5-1 and TRBJ2-4; D gene ambiguous. Germline lookup yields CDR1 SGHRS and CDR2 YFSETQ. There are 14 residues in the CDR3. V was pared by 0 bases and J by 5 bases, with 9 bases between. CDR3 DNA sequence: TGCGCCAGCAGCTTGGATCCGCCGGAAAACATTCAGTACTTC. As protein: CASSLDPPENIQYF.

This clone was observed a few times. The rearrangement joins TRBV28 to TRBJ2-5; no clear D gene. CDR3 length: 13 residues. Trimming stripped 1 base from V and 9 bases from J, with 12 bases between. CDR1 MDHEN and CDR2 SYDVKM come from the germline V gene. CDR3 DNA: TGTGCCAGCAGTTTATCTCCCCCCCTGGCCCAGTACTTC. It encodes CASSLSPPLAQYF. Drawing the rest from reference TRBV28 and TRBJ2-5, the complete variable domain is DVKVTQSSRYLVKRTGEKVFLECVQDMDHENMFWYRQDPGLGLRLIYFSYDVKMKEKGDIPEGYSVSREKKERFSLILESASTNQTSMYLCASSLSPPLAQYFGPGTRLLVL.

This clone has only a few counts. The rearrangement joins TRBV18 to TRBJ1-4; 10 bases agree with TRBD1. CDR3 length: 15 residues. Germline-derived CDR1 and CDR2 are KGHSH and LQKENI. The V segment lost 5 bases and the J segment 12 bases; nucleotides outside the gene matches: 12. CDR3 sequence (DNA): TGTGCCAGCTCATCCGTCGGGACAGGGGTGGCTCAACTGTTTTTT. Translating gives CASSSVGTGVAQLFF.

This clone was picked up a small number of times. V gene TRBV10-3 combines with J gene TRBJ2-3, with TRBD2 matching over 7 bases. The CDR3 loop spans 14 amino acids. Germline V gene lookup returns CDR1 ENHRY and CDR2 SYGVKD. CDR3 residues: CAPGGALLTDTQYF. The CDR3 nucleotides are TGTGCTCCGGGAGGAGCGCTCCTCACAGATACGCAGTATTTT.

The J gene is TRBJ1-1, the V gene TRBV30; 8 bases map to TRBD1. The germline gives CDR1 GTSNPN, CDR2 SVGIG (reference sequence). With V trimmed by 4 bases and J by 3 bases, 1 base remained unmatched. This CDR3 region has 12 residues. In nucleotides, the CDR3 is TGTGCCTGGACAGGGGGCCACACTGAAGCTTTCTTT. It encodes CAWTGGHTEAFF.

The chain joins TRBV5-4 to TRBJ2-2; the D is unclear. Trimming left V 3 bases short and J 4 bases short, with 13 bases between. Per germline, CDR1 SGHNT and CDR2 YYREEE (reference sequence). The CDR3 length is 15 residues. CDR3 sequence: CASSSDTTITGELFF. The CDR3 coding sequence is TGTGCCAGCAGCTCCGACACTACTATCACCGGGGAGCTGTTTTTT.

The chain has TRBV5-1 and TRBJ2-3, with no clear D. This CDR3 contains 12 residues. V was pared by 4 bases and J by 2 bases, with 5 bases between. Germline V gene sequence: CDR1 SGHRS, CDR2 YFSETQ. The CDR3 nucleotides are TGCGCCAGCAGCGACCCCACAGATACGCAGTATTTT. As protein: CASSDPTDTQYF.

The genes are TRBV7-2 and TRBJ2-2; maybe TRBD2 (6 bases). Germline V gene data show CDR1 as SGHTA and CDR2 as FQGNSA. V lost 5 bases and J lost 4, with 14 bases in between. This CDR3 has 15 residues. As DNA, the CDR3 is TGTGCCAGCAGCGTACCGGGACTCTTCACCGGGGAGCTGTTTTTT. It codes for CASSVPGLFTGELFF.